This T cell receptor (beta chain) was sequenced during a study of cytomegalovirus exposure and HLA in healthy donors. Use of 60 Vbeta and 13 Jbeta primers characterized the PCR. Data came from immunoSEQ multiplex PCR; TCRdb stores just in-frame clones and leaves some out. The table shows over 95,000 clones, with around 77% occurring only once. Findings of the study overall: Most CMV-associated TCR beta chains were later found to appear HLA-restricted.

The CDR3 runs 13 residues. The V and J ends lost 6 bases and 0 bases respectively, with 7 bases between them. The V gene's germline CDR1 is MNHNS and CDR2 SASEGT. With regard to this clone: Its target is not known.

Material: PBMCs. This TCR was recovered from a man in his forties or fifties in good health and CMV-seronegative. This chain links TRBV6-1 with TRBJ2-3, with unresolved D. CDR3 bases: TGTGCCAGCAGGCAAACTAGCACAGATACGCAGTATTTT. As protein: CASRQTSTDTQYF.